This T cell receptor beta chain was captured by sequencing in a study of tumour-infiltrating T cells in Burkitt lymphoma. Background on the study: Productive clonality predicted overall and progression-free survival.

This clone has just one count. The repertoire was sequenced with immunoSEQ multiplex PCR; TCRdb's copy has only in-frame clones and lacks some. The table lists approximately 15,000 clones, around four fifths of them singletons. V shed 5 bases and J 7 bases; nucleotides not matched to a gene: 5. CDR3 size: 13 residues. Germline V gene lookup returns CDR1 SGHVS and CDR2 FNYEAQ. The receptor's source is a human donor with diffuse large B-cell lymphoma. Source material: tumor tissue. The rearrangement joins TRBV7-6 to TRBJ1-5; 7 bases are a match to TRBD1. The CDR3 loop is CASSRDSSQPQHF. DNA for the CDR3: TGTGCCAGCAGCCGGGACAGTTCCCAGCCCCAGCATTTT.